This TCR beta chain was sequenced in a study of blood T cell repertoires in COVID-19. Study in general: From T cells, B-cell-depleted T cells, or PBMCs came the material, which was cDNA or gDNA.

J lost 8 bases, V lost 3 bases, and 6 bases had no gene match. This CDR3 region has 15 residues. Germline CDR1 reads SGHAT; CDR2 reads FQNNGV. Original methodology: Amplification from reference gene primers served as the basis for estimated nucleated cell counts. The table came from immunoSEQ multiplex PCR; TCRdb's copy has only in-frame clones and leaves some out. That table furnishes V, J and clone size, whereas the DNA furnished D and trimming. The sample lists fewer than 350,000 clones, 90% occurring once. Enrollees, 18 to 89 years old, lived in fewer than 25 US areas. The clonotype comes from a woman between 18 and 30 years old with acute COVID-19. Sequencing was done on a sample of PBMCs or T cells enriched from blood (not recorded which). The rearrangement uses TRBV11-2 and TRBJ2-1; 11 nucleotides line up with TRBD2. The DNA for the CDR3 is TGTGCCAGCAGCTTTTTTAGCGGGGGGGCCGATGAGCAGTTCTTC. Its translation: CASSFFSGGADEQFF.